These 20 T cell receptor beta chains were sequenced from one sample in a study of response to subunit inactivated influenza vaccine. TCRdb called the RT-PCR reads again in MiXCR, with one record for every CDR3 protein. Of about 520,000 distinct CDR3 sequences in the sample, more than 7% were seen once. The starting material was PBMCs from blood, obtained around 2 years after vaccination. These receptors were collected from a man in his fifties or sixties who received an inactivated influenza vaccine.

The sample holds many counts of this clonotype. The gene calls are TRBV20-1 and TRBJ1-1; D is unresolved. CDR1 and CDR2 (germline): DFQATT, SNEGSKA (reference sequence). This CDR3 is built from 13 residues. V lost 3 bases, J lost 0 bases, and 8 bases lay in between. The CDR3 reads CSASWFMNTEAFF. The CDR3 coding sequence is TGCAGTGCTAGTTGGTTTATGAACACTGAAGCTTTCTTT.

The V gene is TRBV20-1, the J gene TRBJ1-6; weak D call: TRBD1 (6 bases). V lost 3 bases to trimming and J lost 2 bases, with 17 bases between them. Looked up from germline, CDR1 is DFQATT and CDR2 is SNEGSKA (reference sequence). This CDR3 spans 17 amino acids. The CDR3 is CSARDPDRTTYNSPLHF. As DNA, the CDR3 is TGCAGTGCTAGGGACCCCGACAGGACCACCTATAATTCACCCCTCCACTTT.

There are many counts of this clonotype. V gene TRBV5-1 combines with J gene TRBJ1-6; unclear D gene. The CDR3 runs to 14 residues. CDR1 SGHRS and CDR2 YFSETQ come from the germline V gene. V shed 2 bases and J shed 6 bases, with 9 bases lying between them. The CDR3 nucleotides are TGCGCCAGCAGCTTAGAACAGCCTAATTCACCCCTCCACTTT. Its translation is CASSLEQPNSPLHF.

The rearrangement uses TRBV27 and TRBJ1-2; 9 nucleotides line up with TRBD1. CDR1 and CDR2 from the germline V gene are MNHEY and SMNVEV (reference sequence). V shed 6 bases and J 8 bases; nucleotides not matched to a gene: 10. The CDR3 runs to 14 residues. CDR3 amino acids: CASSPAGTGWGYTF. The DNA of the CDR3 is TGTGCCAGCAGCCCGGCCGGGACAGGGTGGGGCTACACCTTC.

This CDR3 reads CSSARVRYDIQYF. The CDR3 nucleotides are TGCAGCAGTGCGAGGGTTCGTTACGACATTCAGTACTTC. The genes are TRBV5-1 and TRBJ2-4; tentative D call: TRBD2 (5 bases). The length of the CDR3 is 13 residues. The germline V gene encodes CDR1 SGHRS and CDR2 YFSETQ.

V gene TRBV5-5 combines with J gene TRBJ1-4; 8 nucleotides match TRBD1. The CDR3 spans 15 residues. CDR1 is SGHKS, CDR2 YYEKEE, per germline (reference sequence). Trimming took 0 bases from V and 10 from J; bases not matched to a gene: 8. DNA for the CDR3: TGTGCCAGCAGCTTGGCGGGAGGACAGGGCGTAAAACTGTTTTTT. It codes for CASSLAGGQGVKLFF.

The chain links TRBV4-2 to TRBJ2-1; 9 nucleotides match TRBD2. This CDR3 is 18 amino acids long. V lost 0 bases and J lost 2; bases outside the gene matches: 8. CDR1 is LGHNA and CDR2 is YNFKEQ in the germline V gene. This CDR3 is CASSQDSSGEAPYNEQFF. In nucleotides, the CDR3 is TGTGCCAGCAGCCAAGATTCTAGCGGGGAGGCCCCCTACAATGAGCAGTTCTTC.

This clonotype has ten or more counts. This chain uses TRBV12-3 or TRBV12-4 with TRBJ2-2; no clear D gene. This CDR3 spans 14 amino acids. V was clipped by 5 bases and J by 4 bases, with 11 bases between them. The chain's CDR3 is CASSPSGSTGELFF. The CDR3, as DNA: TGTGCCAGCAGTCCTAGTGGGTCCACCGGGGAGCTGTTTTTT.

This clonotype was observed many times. The genes are TRBV7-9 and TRBJ2-1; D may be TRBD2 (7 bases). V was trimmed by 3 bases and J by 9 bases, leaving 18 bases between them. Germline CDR1 and CDR2: SEHNR and FQNEAQ (reference sequence). The CDR3 covers 15 residues. CDR3 loop: CASSLGAGPGGEQFF. The CDR3 DNA reads as TGTGCCAGCAGCTTGGGGGCGGGCCCGGGGGGTGAGCAGTTCTTC.

This clonotype was found a few times. The chain couples TRBV14 to TRBJ1-6; 9 bases are a match to TRBD1. From germline, CDR1 is SGHDN and CDR2 FVKESK. Trimming at V came to 1 base and at J to 7 bases, leaving 8 bases not matched to a gene. The length of the CDR3 is 17 residues. CDR3 DNA sequence: TGTGCCAGCAGCCAAGGCCGGGACAGGGTGTGGAATTCACCCCTCCACTTT. It yields the protein CASSQGRDRVWNSPLHF.

This clonotype has more than one count but fewer than ten. This chain joins TRBV20-1 and TRBJ2-4, with 14 bases aligning to TRBD2. The CDR3 is 19 amino acids. The V gene's germline CDR1 is DFQATT and CDR2 SNEGSKA (reference sequence). V lost 0 bases, J lost 1 base, and 8 bases stayed unmatched. The CDR3 loop is CSARDRLAGGPSAKNIQYF. In nucleotides, the CDR3 is TGCAGTGCTAGAGACCGACTAGCGGGGGGGCCCTCTGCCAAAAACATTCAGTACTTC.

This clonotype was counted only a few times. The rearrangement uses TRBV5-1 and TRBJ1-5, with a possible D match to TRBD1 (5 bases). V lost 0 bases, J lost 3 bases, and 10 bases lay in between. In germline, CDR1 is SGHRS, CDR2 YFSETQ. The CDR3 loop spans 15 amino acids. The CDR3, as DNA: TGCGCCAGCAGCTTGGGCGAGGGACCCAATCAGCCCCAGCATTTT. It yields the protein CASSLGEGPNQPQHF.

The rearrangement uses TRBV3-1 and TRBJ2-1; 10 nucleotides match TRBD1. Trimming took 6 bases from V and 9 from J; bases not matched to a gene: 11. CDR1 is LGHDT, CDR2 YNNKEL, per germline (reference sequence). This CDR3 is built from 15 residues. The chain's CDR3 is CASRRGTGEIGEQFF. The CDR3 coding sequence is TGTGCCAGCAGGCGCGGGACAGGGGAAATAGGTGAGCAGTTCTTC.

This chain joins TRBV20-1 and TRBJ2-1; D is possibly TRBD2 (6 bases). The CDR3 is made up of 14 amino acids. Trimming removed 5 bases from V and 6 bases from J, with 17 bases in between. CDR1 and CDR2 from the germline V gene are DFQATT and SNEGSKA (reference sequence). CDR3 in amino acids: CSALKRSSANEQFF. DNA of the CDR3: TGCAGTGCTTTGAAACGTTCTAGCGCCAATGAGCAGTTCTTC.

This chain joins TRBV5-1 and TRBJ2-1, with TRBD2 identical over 13 bases. This CDR3 is built from 16 residues. From germline, CDR1 is SGHRS and CDR2 YFSETQ. J lost 6 bases, V lost 3 bases, and 6 bases had no gene match. The DNA for the CDR3 is TGCGCCAGCAGCTCAACTAGCGGGGGGGCTCTCAATGAGCAGTTCTTC. Its protein product is CASSSTSGGALNEQFF.

This clonotype was detected many times. V gene TRBV7-2 combines with J gene TRBJ2-5; 10 nucleotides align to TRBD2. CDR3 size: 15 residues. V lost 7 bases and J lost 2; bases outside the gene matches: 7. Germline V gene sequence: CDR1 SGHTA, CDR2 FQGNSA. CDR3 sequence: CASTLLAGQQETQYF. The CDR3 DNA is TGTGCCAGCACCCTACTAGCGGGACAACAAGAGACCCAGTACTTC.

In its sample, this clonotype was seen many times. The chain employs TRBV7-2 and TRBJ1-2; 8 nucleotides match TRBD1. The junction had 2 bases not matched to a gene; V was cut back by 0 bases and J by 8 bases. Germline V lookup: CDR1 SGHTA, CDR2 FQGNSA. CDR3 length: 13 residues. The CDR3 nucleotides read TGTGCCAGCAGCTTAGCGACAGGGGTAGGCTACACCTTC. Translating gives CASSLATGVGYTF.

The chain has TRBV11-2 and TRBJ2-5; no clear D. This CDR3 region has 15 residues. V lost 4 bases, J lost 5 bases, and 17 bases lay in between. CDR1 SGHAT and CDR2 FQNNGV come from the germline V gene. For the CDR3, the DNA is TGTGCCAGCAGCTCCTGGGTTGAGTTGAGGGAGACCCAGTACTTC. Translating it yields CASSSWVELRETQYF.

In its sample, this clonotype was seen many times. V is TRBV11-2 and J is TRBJ2-3; 9 positions match TRBD1. In germline, CDR1 is SGHAT, CDR2 FQNNGV. CDR3 length: 18 residues. V lost 2 bases and J lost 4; bases outside the gene matches: 13. CDR3 bases: TGTGCCAGCAGCTTAAGGGGCCTAGGGGACAGGGTATCAGATACGCAGTATTTT. Protein product: CASSLRGLGDRVSDTQYF.

This clonotype was recorded at least ten times. The chain recombines TRBV4-3 with TRBJ2-7, with 8 bases fitting TRBD1. CDR1 is LGHNA, CDR2 YSLEER, per germline. The CDR3 spans 16 residues. After removal of 2 bases from V and 5 bases from J, the junction contained 11 bases not matched to a gene. The CDR3 DNA reads TGCGCCAGCAGCCAACATCTTAAGGACAGGGTCCACGAGCAGTACTTC. It specifies CASSQHLKDRVHEQYF.